The rows below give T cell receptor beta chains drawn from one sample of a study of T cell changes during pregnancy in multiple sclerosis. Data came from immunoSEQ multiplex PCR; TCRdb stores just in-frame clones and leaves some out. This table holds approximately 64,000 clones, approximately 92% found once. The sequencing used peripheral blood, collected in the first trimester of pregnancy. Receptors originate from a female donor with multiple sclerosis, enrolled in a pregnancy study. Each CDR3 is given with its conserved first and last residue. The D gene is left open where the match is weak. The listing skips clone size in some rows; elsewhere it reads once, few, many or a size class.

j_call v_call clone_size d_call cdr3_aa cdr3_nt
TRBJ2-1 TRBV4-3 NA NA CASSQDWSVRWISETYNEQFF TGCGCCAGCAGCCAAGACTGGAGTGTACGGTGGATCTCGGAAACCTACAATGAGCAGTTCTTC
TRBJ2-5 TRBV28 once TRBD2 CASRPSGTLQETQYF TGTGCCAGCAGGCCGAGCGGGACCCTCCAAGAGACCCAGTACTTC
TRBJ2-3 TRBV7-9 NA TRBD2 CASSRGGVSTDTQYF TGTGCCAGCAGCCGCGGGGGGGTTAGCACAGATACGCAGTATTTT
TRBJ1-1 TRBV19 NA TRBD1 CASSRRDRLNTEAFF TGTGCCAGTAGTCGCCGGGACAGATTGAACACTGAAGCTTTCTTT
TRBJ2-1 TRBV7-6 NA TRBD2 CASSSTPGLEMSEQFF TGTGCCAGCAGCTCAACCCCCGGACTAGAAATGAGTGAGCAGTTCTTC
TRBJ2-7 TRBV15 NA TRBD2 CATSRIRTSTEQYF TGTGCCACCAGCAGAATCAGGACTAGTACCGAGCAGTACTTC
TRBJ2-2 TRBV4-3 NA NA CASSARWEHATGELFF TGCGCCAGCAGCGCAAGATGGGAGCATGCCACCGGGGAGCTGTTTTTT
TRBJ2-5 TRBV9 NA TRBD2 CASSARMGLAAETQYF TGTGCCAGCAGCGCCCGGATGGGACTAGCCGCGGAGACCCAGTACTTC
TRBJ2-7 TRBV5-1 once NA CASSLAGGVEQYF TGCGCCAGCAGCTTGGCGGGGGGCGTCGAGCAGTACTTC
TRBJ1-5 TRBV28 NA TRBD1 CASSPTGGATSSQPQHF TGTGCCAGCAGCCCGACAGGGGGCGCGACCTCGAGTCAGCCCCAGCATTTT
TRBJ1-2 TRBV7-6 NA TRBD1 CASSYGTGGPNYGYTF TGTGCCAGCAGCTACGGGACAGGGGGCCCTAACTATGGCTACACCTTC
TRBJ2-7 TRBV11-1 NA TRBD2 CASSPGTTTYEQYF TGTGCCAGCAGTCCCGGGACTACCACCTACGAGCAGTACTTC
TRBJ2-5 TRBV19 NA TRBD1 CASSAWTGQETQYF TGTGCCAGTAGTGCGTGGACAGGTCAAGAGACCCAGTACTTC
TRBJ2-1 TRBV4-3 NA NA CASSQDARGSSYNEQFF TGCGCCAGCAGCCAAGATGCTCGAGGGAGCTCCTACAATGAGCAGTTCTTC
TRBJ1-5 TRBV19 NA NA CASSEAWTDSNQPQHF TGTGCCAGTAGTGAAGCCTGGACAGATAGCAATCAGCCCCAGCATTTT
TRBJ1-1 TRBV6-6 NA NA CASSYAGNTEAFF TGTGCCAGCAGTTACGCAGGGAACACTGAAGCTTTCTTT
TRBJ2-4 TRBV28 NA TRBD2 CASRGDIQYF TGTGCCAGCCGGGGGGACATTCAGTACTTC
TRBJ2-1 TRBV7-9 NA NA CASSLLLAGEQFF TGTGCCAGCAGCTTACTGCTCGCGGGTGAGCAGTTCTTC
TRBJ2-1 TRBV19 NA TRBD2 CASSIIYSGSKNNEQFF TGTGCCAGTAGTATAATATATAGCGGGAGTAAGAACAATGAGCAGTTCTTC
TRBJ2-7 TRBV4-3 NA NA CASSQEFPEAAYEQYF TGCGCCAGCAGCCAAGAGTTTCCCGAAGCGGCCTACGAGCAGTACTTC
TRBJ2-3 TRBV5-1 NA TRBD2 CASMPSGSADTQYF TGCGCCAGCATGCCTAGCGGGAGTGCAGATACGCAGTATTTT
TRBJ2-5 TRBV10-3 NA TRBD2 CAISNRTSGRLETQYF TGTGCCATCAGTAACAGGACTAGCGGGAGGCTTGAGACCCAGTACTTC
TRBJ1-3 TRBV7-2 NA TRBD1 CASSLELRDRAGNTIYF TGTGCCAGCAGCTTAGAACTCCGGGACAGGGCTGGAAACACCATATATTTT
TRBJ2-5 TRBV5-4 NA NA CASSLGTWEETQYF TGTGCCAGCAGCTTGGGGACTTGGGAAGAGACCCAGTACTTC
TRBJ2-7 TRBV19 NA TRBD2 CASSMGLAYEQYF TGTGCCAGTAGTATGGGACTAGCCTACGAGCAGTACTTC
TRBJ2-2 TRBV5-1 NA NA CASSESPGELFF TGCGCCAGCAGTGAGAGTCCCGGGGAGCTGTTTTTT
TRBJ1-1 TRBV7-2 NA NA CASSSQNTEAFF TGTGCCAGCAGCTCACAGAACACTGAAGCTTTCTTT
TRBJ1-3 TRBV7-2 NA NA CASSPQGNTIYF TGTGCCAGCAGCCCCCAAGGAAACACCATATATTTT
TRBJ1-1 TRBV5-6 NA NA CASSLVEGQMNTEAFF TGTGCCAGCAGCTTGGTAGAGGGCCAGATGAACACTGAAGCTTTCTTT
TRBJ2-5 TRBV7-2 NA TRBD2 CASSPPWTSGMRETQYF TGTGCCAGCAGCCCCCCCTGGACTAGCGGGATGCGTGAGACCCAGTACTTC
TRBJ2-1 TRBV4-1 NA NA CASSQDGEDEQFF TGCGCCAGCAGCCAAGACGGTGAGGATGAGCAGTTCTTC